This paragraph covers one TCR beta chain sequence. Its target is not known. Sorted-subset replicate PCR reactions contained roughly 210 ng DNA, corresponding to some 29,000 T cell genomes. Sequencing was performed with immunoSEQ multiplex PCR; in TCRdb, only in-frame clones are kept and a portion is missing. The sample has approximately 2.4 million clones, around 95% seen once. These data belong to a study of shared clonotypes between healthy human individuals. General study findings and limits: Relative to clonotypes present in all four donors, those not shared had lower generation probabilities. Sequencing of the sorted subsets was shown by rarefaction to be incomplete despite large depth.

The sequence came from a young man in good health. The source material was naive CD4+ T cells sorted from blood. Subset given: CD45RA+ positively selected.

CDR3 sequence: CASSPRLEGGQPQHF. The CDR3 DNA sequence: TGTGCCAGCAGCCCCAGACTGGAGGGAGGGCAGCCCCAGCATTTT. This chain connects TRBV28 to TRBJ1-5; D call uncertain. The CDR3 has 15 amino acids. Looked up from germline, CDR1 is MDHEN and CDR2 is SYDVKM. The ends were cut back, 6 bases at V and 7 bases at J, with 19 bases in the middle.